This TCR beta chain appears in the sequencing data of a study of technical replicates of blood from a handful of donors. With 4 bases removed from V and 7 bases from J, the gap between germline ends came to 20 bases. Per germline, CDR1 LGHNA and CDR2 YSLEER. The CDR3 is 16 residues long. TCRdb keeps only in-frame clones here, not all; method: immunoSEQ multiplex PCR. The sample gives approximately 87,000 clones, approximately 95% of which show up once; around 0.35% is in the top ten. The clonotype comes from a human donor in good health. The chain recombines TRBV4-3 with TRBJ2-1, with a possible D match to TRBD2 (7 bases). Material: T cells isolated from PBMCs. The CDR3 reads CASSLGPAGAENEQFF. CDR3 in DNA: TGCGCCAGCAGCCTAGGACCGGCGGGGGCTGAGAATGAGCAGTTCTTC.